The 8 T cell receptor beta chains given below trace back to one sample, sequenced in a study of CD8 T cells in Susac syndrome. After extraction with the RNeasy kit, roughly 0.45 to 1 ug of the RNA was reverse transcribed using random hexamers. TCRdb analysed the immunoSEQ multiplex PCR reads with MiXCR anew, one entry per CDR3 protein. The repertoire has some 190,000 distinct CDR3 sequences, about 95% of them found once; the top ten carry 0.1%. Input material: CD4+ T cells from PBMCs. The receptors shown here come from a human donor in good health.

The rearrangement joins TRBV5-1 to TRBJ2-6, with D perhaps matching TRBD1 (5 bases). Germline V gene lookup returns CDR1 SGHRS and CDR2 YFSETQ. This CDR3 has 15 residues. Trimming took off 2 bases at V and 4 bases at J, with 10 bases between the two ends. CDR3 bases: TGCGCCAGCAGCTTTCAGGGCTTCGGGGCCAACGTCCTGACTTTC. Its translation is CASSFQGFGANVLTF.

The chain links TRBV2 to TRBJ1-5; D gene uncertain. The germline V gene encodes CDR1 SNHLY and CDR2 FYNNEI. This CDR3 region has 15 residues. V shed 2 bases and J shed 2 bases, with 10 bases lying between them. The chain's CDR3 is CASSEQSLRNQPQHF. The CDR3 DNA reads TGTGCCAGCAGTGAACAGTCCTTGCGCAATCAGCCCCAGCATTTT.

The rearrangement joins TRBV20-1 to TRBJ2-3; 10 nucleotides match TRBD2. This CDR3 has 14 amino acids. Germline loops: CDR1 DFQATT, CDR2 SNEGSKA (reference sequence). J was trimmed by 4 bases and V by 2 bases; bases with no gene match: 3. The CDR3 is CSARTGLASDTQYF. The DNA for the CDR3 is TGCAGTGCTAGAACGGGACTAGCGTCAGATACGCAGTATTTT.

The rearrangement joins TRBV20-1 to TRBJ2-1; 14 positions match TRBD2. Trimming at V came to 5 bases and at J to 0 bases, leaving 9 bases not matched to a gene. The germline gives CDR1 DFQATT, CDR2 SNEGSKA (reference sequence). The CDR3 is 18 amino acids. This CDR3 reads CSAHGGLAGADSYNEQFF. The CDR3 DNA sequence: TGCAGTGCTCACGGGGGACTAGCGGGAGCCGACTCCTACAATGAGCAGTTCTTC.

This chain links TRBV12-3 or TRBV12-4 with TRBJ2-1; the match to TRBD2 covers 7 bases. The CDR3 is made up of 17 amino acids. V dropped 0 bases and J dropped 5; count of bases not matched to a gene: 10. CDR3 in amino acids: CASSLARLAALDNEQFF. The CDR3 region has the DNA TGTGCCAGCAGTTTAGCGAGACTAGCCGCACTAGACAATGAGCAGTTCTTC.

J is TRBJ1-1 and V is TRBV6-6, with unresolved D. The CDR3 spans 14 residues. V was trimmed by 6 bases and J by 2 bases, leaving 13 bases between them. In germline, CDR1 is MNHNY, CDR2 SVGAGI (reference sequence). CDR3 bases: TGTGCCAGCAGGCCCATCGGACTAAACACTGAAGCTTTCTTT. Translated, it gives CASRPIGLNTEAFF.

This clonotype appeared a single time. This chain connects TRBV7-9 to TRBJ1-1; D remains unclear. CDR1 and CDR2 from the germline V gene are SEHNR and FQNEAQ (reference sequence). CDR3 length: 12 residues. Trimming shortened V by 5 bases and J by 6 bases, and 10 bases separated the two germline ends. CDR3 nucleotide sequence: TGTGCCAGCAGCCGACCAGATGCTGAAGCTTTCTTT. Translated, it gives CASSRPDAEAFF.

This chain connects TRBV20-1 to TRBJ2-5; 7 bases fit TRBD2. Germline CDR1 is DFQATT and CDR2 is SNEGSKA (reference sequence). The CDR3 contains 15 residues. After removal of 4 bases from V and 5 bases from J, the junction contained 13 bases not matched to a gene. Here the CDR3 DNA reads TGCAGTGCTACATCCCTTCTGGCGGGAGTGGAGACCCAGTACTTC. Protein: CSATSLLAGVETQYF.